This TCR beta chain came from a study of cytomegalovirus exposure and HLA in healthy donors. PCR amplification relied on 60 Vbeta primers (plus 13 Jbeta primers). Produced via immunoSEQ multiplex PCR; TCRdb's table is partial and in-frame only. The table records more than 85,000 clones, about four fifths of them present only once. This clone was observed once. The CDR3 loop spans 14 amino acids. Germline V lookup: CDR1 SNHLY, CDR2 FYNNEI. Trimming removed 3 bases from V and 0 bases from J, with 9 bases in between. This TCR was recovered from a man aged 40-50 years in good health and CMV-seronegative. Sequenced sample: PBMCs. The chain combines TRBV2 with TRBJ2-7, with a possible D match to TRBD1 (7 bases). The CDR3 spells CASSERDSSYEQYF. The CDR3 DNA follows: TGTGCCAGCAGTGAGCGGGACAGCTCCTACGAGCAGTACTTC.